What follows are 2 T cell receptor beta chains derived from one specimen sequenced in a study of graft-versus-host responses after intestinal transplantation. Data came from immunoSEQ multiplex PCR; TCRdb stores just in-frame clones and leaves some out. The table lists 90,000 to 120,000 clones, roughly 84% of them singletons. These receptors have no known antigen. This sample comprised unstimulated CD4+ T cells sorted from spleen or lymph node cells, obtained before intestinal transplant. The source of these receptors is a human donor who received an intestinal transplant.

The chain employs TRBV6-1 and TRBJ2-3; D tentatively reads TRBD1 or TRBD2 (6 bases each). This CDR3 has 14 residues. Germline values: CDR1 MNHNS, CDR2 SASEGT. Deletions cut 9 bases from V and 0 bases from J, with 13 bases between. In DNA form, the CDR3 reads TGTGCCAGTGGATGGGGGGCTAGCACAGATACGCAGTATTTT. It translates to CASGWGASTDTQYF.

The rearrangement joins TRBV18 to TRBJ2-2; D is undetermined. Germline values: CDR1 KGHSH, CDR2 LQKENI. Between the trimmed V and J ends, which lost 0 bases and 7 bases, there was a span of 12 bases. The CDR3 covers 15 residues. Here the CDR3 DNA reads TGTGCCAGCTCACCACCAAGCCTCGCCGGCGGGGAGCTGTTTTTT. Encoded protein: CASSPPSLAGGELFF.